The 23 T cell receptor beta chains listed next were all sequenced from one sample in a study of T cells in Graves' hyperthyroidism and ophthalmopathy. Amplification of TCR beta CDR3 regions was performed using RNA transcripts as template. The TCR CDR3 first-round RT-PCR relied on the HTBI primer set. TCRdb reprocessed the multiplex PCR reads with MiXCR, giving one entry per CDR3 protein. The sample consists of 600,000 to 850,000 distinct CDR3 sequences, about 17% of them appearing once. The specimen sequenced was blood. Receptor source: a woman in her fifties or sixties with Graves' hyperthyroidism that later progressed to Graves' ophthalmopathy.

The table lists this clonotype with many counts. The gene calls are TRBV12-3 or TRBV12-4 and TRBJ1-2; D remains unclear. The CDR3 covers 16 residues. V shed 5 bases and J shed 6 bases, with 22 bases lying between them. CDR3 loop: CASSENSGMVWNGYTF. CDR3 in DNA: TGTGCCAGCAGTGAAAACTCGGGGATGGTGTGGAATGGCTACACCTTC.

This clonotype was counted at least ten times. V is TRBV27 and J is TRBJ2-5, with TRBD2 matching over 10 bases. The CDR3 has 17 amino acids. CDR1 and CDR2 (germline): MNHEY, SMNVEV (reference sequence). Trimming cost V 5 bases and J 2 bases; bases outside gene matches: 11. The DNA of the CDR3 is TGTGCCAGCAGTCACCCCAGCAGCGGGGGGGAGCAAGAGACCCAGTACTTC. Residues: CASSHPSSGGEQETQYF.

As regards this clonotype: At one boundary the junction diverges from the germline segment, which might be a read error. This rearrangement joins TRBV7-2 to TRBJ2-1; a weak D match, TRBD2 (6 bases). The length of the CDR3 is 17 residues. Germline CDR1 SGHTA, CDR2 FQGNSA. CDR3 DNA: TGTGCCAGCAGCTTAGGGTATACGGGGGAGTCCTACAATGAGGAGTTCTTC. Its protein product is CASSLGYTGESYNEEFF.

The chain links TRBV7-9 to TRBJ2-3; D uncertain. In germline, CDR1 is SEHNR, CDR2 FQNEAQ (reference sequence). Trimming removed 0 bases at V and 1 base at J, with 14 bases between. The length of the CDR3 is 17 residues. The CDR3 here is CASSLAFLGIGTDTQYF. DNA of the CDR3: TGTGCCAGCAGCTTAGCGTTCTTAGGGATAGGCACAGATACGCAGTATTTT.

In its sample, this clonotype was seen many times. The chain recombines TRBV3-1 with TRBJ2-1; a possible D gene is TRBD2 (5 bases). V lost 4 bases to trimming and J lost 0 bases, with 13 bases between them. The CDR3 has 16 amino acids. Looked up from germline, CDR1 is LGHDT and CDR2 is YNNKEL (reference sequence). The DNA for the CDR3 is TGTGCCAGCAGCCCCGGACTCCAGAGCTCCTACAATGAGCAGTTCTTC. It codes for CASSPGLQSSYNEQFF.

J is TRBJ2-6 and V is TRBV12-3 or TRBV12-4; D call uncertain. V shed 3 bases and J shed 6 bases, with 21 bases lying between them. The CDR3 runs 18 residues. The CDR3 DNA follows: TGTGCCAGCAGTTTTAAATCAGTTAACCGTAGAGAGGCCAACGTCCTGACTTTC. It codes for CASSFKSVNRREANVLTF.

Here the CDR3 DNA reads TGTGCCAGCAGTGCCGGTAGGAACTACGAGCAGTACTTC. Translating it yields CASSAGRNYEQYF. This chain uses TRBV2 with TRBJ2-7; no reliable D call. The germline CDR1 and CDR2 sequences are SNHLY and FYNNEI. Deletions cut 4 bases from V and 3 bases from J, with 10 bases between. The CDR3 is 13 residues long.

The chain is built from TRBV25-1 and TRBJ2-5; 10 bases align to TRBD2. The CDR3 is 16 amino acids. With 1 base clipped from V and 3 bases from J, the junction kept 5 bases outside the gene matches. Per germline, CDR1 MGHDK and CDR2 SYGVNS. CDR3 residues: CASSESSGSYKETQYF. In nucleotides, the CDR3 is TGTGCCAGCAGTGAATCTAGCGGGAGTTATAAAGAGACCCAGTACTTC.

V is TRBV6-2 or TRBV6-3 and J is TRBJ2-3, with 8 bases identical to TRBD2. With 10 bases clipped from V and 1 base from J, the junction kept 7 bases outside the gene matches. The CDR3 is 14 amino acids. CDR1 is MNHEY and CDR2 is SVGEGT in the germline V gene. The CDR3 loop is CATGGGVGTDTQYF. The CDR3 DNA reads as TGTGCCACCGGGGGGGGGGTCGGCACAGATACGCAGTATTTT.

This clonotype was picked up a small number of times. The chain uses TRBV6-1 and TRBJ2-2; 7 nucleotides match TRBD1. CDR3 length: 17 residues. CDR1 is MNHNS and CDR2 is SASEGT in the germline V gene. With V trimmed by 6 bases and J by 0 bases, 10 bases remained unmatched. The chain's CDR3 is CASRRTPDRANTGELFF. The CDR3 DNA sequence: TGTGCCAGCAGGCGCACTCCAGACAGGGCGAACACCGGGGAGCTGTTTTTT.

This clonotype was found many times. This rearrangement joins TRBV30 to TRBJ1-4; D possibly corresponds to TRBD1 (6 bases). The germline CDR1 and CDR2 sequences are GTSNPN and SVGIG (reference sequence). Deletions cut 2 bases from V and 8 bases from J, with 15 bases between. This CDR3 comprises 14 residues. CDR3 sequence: CAWSPGTRGEKLFF. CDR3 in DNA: TGTGCCTGGAGTCCAGGGACACGCGGGGAAAAACTGTTTTTT.

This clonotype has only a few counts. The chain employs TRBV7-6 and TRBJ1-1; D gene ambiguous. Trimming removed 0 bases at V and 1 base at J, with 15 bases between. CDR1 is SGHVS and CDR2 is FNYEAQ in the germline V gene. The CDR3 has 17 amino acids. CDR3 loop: CASSLASLARPNTEAFF. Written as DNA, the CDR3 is TGTGCCAGCAGCTTAGCGTCGCTGGCCCGGCCGAACACTGAAGCTTTCTTT.

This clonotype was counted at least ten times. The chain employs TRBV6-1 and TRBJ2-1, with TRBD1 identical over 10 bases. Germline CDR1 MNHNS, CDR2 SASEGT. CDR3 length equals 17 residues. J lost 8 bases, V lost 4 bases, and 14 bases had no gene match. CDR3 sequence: CASSGVWGQGFGDEQFF. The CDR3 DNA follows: TGTGCCAGCAGTGGAGTATGGGGACAGGGGTTTGGTGATGAGCAGTTCTTC.

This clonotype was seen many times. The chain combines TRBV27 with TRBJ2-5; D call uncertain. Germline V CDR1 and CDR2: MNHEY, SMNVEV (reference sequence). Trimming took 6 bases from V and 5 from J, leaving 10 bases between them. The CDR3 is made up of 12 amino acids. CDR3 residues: CASSFGGETQYF. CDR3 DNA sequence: TGTGCCAGCAGCTTCGGTGGTGAGACCCAGTACTTC.

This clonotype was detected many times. The CDR3, as DNA: TGTGCCAGCAGCTTACCCCAGTCCAATGAGCAGTTCTTC. The encoded protein is CASSLPQSNEQFF. V usage is TRBV13 and J usage is TRBJ2-1; D gene ambiguous. The CDR3 runs 13 residues. Between the trimmed V and J ends, which lost 2 bases and 6 bases, there was a span of 8 bases. Germline assignment: CDR1 PRHDT and CDR2 FYEKMQ (reference sequence).

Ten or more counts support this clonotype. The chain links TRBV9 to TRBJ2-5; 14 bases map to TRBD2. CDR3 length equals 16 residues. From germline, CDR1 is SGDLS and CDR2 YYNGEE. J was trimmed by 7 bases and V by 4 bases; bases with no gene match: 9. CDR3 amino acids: CASSPHPGTSGGTQYF. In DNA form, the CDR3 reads TGTGCCAGCAGCCCCCATCCCGGGACTAGCGGGGGGACCCAGTACTTC. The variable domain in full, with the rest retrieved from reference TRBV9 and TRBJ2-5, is DSGVTQTPKHLITATGQRVTLRCSPRSGDLSVYWYQQSLDQGLQFLIQYYNGEERAKGNILERFSAQQFPDLHSELNLSSLELGDSALYFCASSPHPGTSGGTQYFGPGTRLLVL.

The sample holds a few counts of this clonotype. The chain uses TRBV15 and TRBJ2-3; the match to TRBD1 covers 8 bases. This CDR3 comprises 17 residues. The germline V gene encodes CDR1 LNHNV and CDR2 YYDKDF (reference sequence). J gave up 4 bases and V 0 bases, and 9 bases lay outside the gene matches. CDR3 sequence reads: CATSRESGRGQADTQYF. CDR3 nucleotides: TGTGCCACCAGCAGAGAATCGGGCAGGGGGCAGGCAGATACGCAGTATTTT.

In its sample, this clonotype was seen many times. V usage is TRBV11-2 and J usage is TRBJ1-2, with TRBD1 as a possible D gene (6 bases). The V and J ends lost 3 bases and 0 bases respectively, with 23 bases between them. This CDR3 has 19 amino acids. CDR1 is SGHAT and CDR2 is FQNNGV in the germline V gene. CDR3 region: CASSFWDRDKRGANYGYTF. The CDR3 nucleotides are TGTGCCAGCAGCTTTTGGGACCGGGACAAACGGGGGGCTAACTATGGCTACACCTTC. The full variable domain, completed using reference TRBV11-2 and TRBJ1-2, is EAGVAQSPRYKIIEKRQSVAFWCNPISGHATLYWYQQILGQGPKLLIQFQNNGVVDDSQLPKDRFSAERLKGVDSTLKIQPAKLEDSAVYLCASSFWDRDKRGANYGYTFGSGTRLTVV.

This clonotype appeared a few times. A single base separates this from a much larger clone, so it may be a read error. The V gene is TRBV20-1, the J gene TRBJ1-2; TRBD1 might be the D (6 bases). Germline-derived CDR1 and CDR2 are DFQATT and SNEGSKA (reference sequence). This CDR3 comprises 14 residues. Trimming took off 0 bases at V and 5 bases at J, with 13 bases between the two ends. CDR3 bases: TGCAGTGCTAGAGAGGGGGCGCGGAGGTATGGCTACACCTTC. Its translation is CSAREGARRYGYTF.

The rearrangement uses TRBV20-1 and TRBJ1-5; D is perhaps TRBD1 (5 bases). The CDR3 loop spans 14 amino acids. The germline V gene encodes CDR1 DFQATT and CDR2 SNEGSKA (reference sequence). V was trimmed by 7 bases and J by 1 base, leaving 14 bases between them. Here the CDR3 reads CSGKAGLSNQPQHF. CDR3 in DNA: TGCAGTGGGAAGGCAGGGTTGAGCAATCAGCCCCAGCATTTT.

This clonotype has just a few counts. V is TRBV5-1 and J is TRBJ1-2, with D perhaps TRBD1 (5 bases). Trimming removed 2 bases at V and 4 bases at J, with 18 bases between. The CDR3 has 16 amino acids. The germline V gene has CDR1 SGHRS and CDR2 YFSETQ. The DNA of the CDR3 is TGCGCCAGCAGCTTCACCGACAGCACCTCTGGCTATGGCTACACCTTC. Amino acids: CASSFTDSTSGYGYTF.

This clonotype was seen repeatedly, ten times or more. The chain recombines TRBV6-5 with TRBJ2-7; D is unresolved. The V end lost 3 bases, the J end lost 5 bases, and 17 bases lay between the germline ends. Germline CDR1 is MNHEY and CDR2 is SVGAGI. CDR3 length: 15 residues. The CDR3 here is CASSYRRIDMDEQYF. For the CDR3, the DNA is TGTGCCAGCAGTTATCGACGGATCGACATGGACGAGCAGTACTTC.

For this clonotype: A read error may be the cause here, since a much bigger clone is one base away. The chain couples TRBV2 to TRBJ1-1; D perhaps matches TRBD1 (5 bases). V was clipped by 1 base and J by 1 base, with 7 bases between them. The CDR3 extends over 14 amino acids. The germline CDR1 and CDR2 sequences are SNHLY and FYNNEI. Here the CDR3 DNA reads TGTGCCAGCAGTGAAGGCAGGGCGAACACTGAAGCTTTCTTT. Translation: CASSEGRANTEAFF.